This T cell receptor (beta chain) was identified during a study of blood T cell repertoires in COVID-19. Turning to the study itself: Italy, Spain and the United States were the sources of the convalescent and acute COVID-19 samples. From T cells, B-cell-depleted T cells, or PBMCs came the material, which was cDNA or gDNA.

CDR3 length: 13 residues. Deletions cut 6 bases from V and 4 bases from J, with 11 bases between. Germline V gene lookup returns CDR1 MNHEY and CDR2 SMNVEV (reference sequence). Authors' data handling: Amplification from reference gene primers served as the basis for estimated nucleated cell counts. Produced via immunoSEQ multiplex PCR; TCRdb's table is partial and in-frame only. That table supplies the V and J calls and clone size; D and trimming were determined from the DNA. The sample records roughly 120,000 clones, under 90% being singletons. The chain employs TRBV27 and TRBJ2-3; no clear D gene. The material sequenced was peripheral blood. The clonotype comes from a woman aged 60-75 years with acute or convalescent COVID-19. The CDR3 sequence: CASSPPGADTQYF. The CDR3, as DNA: TGTGCCAGCAGCCCACCAGGTGCAGATACGCAGTATTTT.